The source of this T cell receptor beta chain is a study of graft-versus-host responses after intestinal transplantation (TCRdb year 2021). Regarding the study in general: Multivisceral, liver-intestinal, or isolated intestinal transplants were received by the recipients. A peak of at least 4% donor T cells among recipient peripheral blood mononuclear cells was the definition used for donor T cell macrochimerism. Bulk TCR-beta CDR3 sequencing was used to track graft-versus-host and host-versus-graft alloreactive T cell clones in the graft, circulation and bone marrow after intestinal transplantation. Rather than going through the commercial service, samples from three later patients were sequenced in-house on an Illumina MiSeq and processed with MiXCR. To identify alloreactive clones, pre-transplant mixed lymphocyte reaction products were sequenced and then compared with unstimulated pre-transplant donor and recipient T cells. Anti-thymocyte globulin induction was given to all recipients, followed by maintenance tacrolimus and steroids for approximately three years. A cohort of under 30 intestinal transplant recipients, including one retransplant, was enrolled, and 3 patients lacking pretransplant specimens were excluded. Overall results and qualifications from the work: Early after transplant, declines in HvG clones were associated with peak levels of circulating GvH clones. GvH clones were found in recipient bone marrow, and some of the GvH clones appeared earlier in ileal mucosa or blood, which is consistent with an intestinal mucosal origin. In the allografts of patients with donor T cell macrochimerism, GvH to HvG T cell clonal ratios were high. Conclusions were limited by the relatively low number and heterogeneity of intestinal transplant patients.

The CDR3, from cysteine to phenylalanine, totals 14 residues. Only CDR3 DNA is held: 42 bases, read in frame from base 1. The germline V gene (reference sequence) yields MNHNY for CDR1 and SVGAGI for CDR2. Trimming takes 7 bases from V and 4 bases from J, and the germline ends sit 14 bases apart. Comment on this clone: Its antigen target is currently unknown. No base quality information exists; no much larger clone differs at one position.

The time point label, read with the paper, signifies: cells obtained before transplantation from donor or recipient. CD3+CD4+ and CD3+CD8+ populations were FACS-sorted from unstimulated pre-transplant donor and recipient cells taken from spleen or lymph nodes. The library came from the immunoSEQ multiplex PCR assay. For most patients, genomic DNA was isolated using the Qiagen DNeasy Blood and Tissue Kit and was shipped frozen to Adaptive Biotechnologies for TCR sequencing. For most patients, genomic DNA was subjected to high-throughput TCR-beta CDR3 sequencing by Adaptive Biotechnologies. The authors' analysis ran thus. Adaptive's ImmunoSEQ software supplied the TCR sequencing data for 15 to 20 patients, while MiXCR and VDJtools were used to process three other patients. To correct CD4 versus CD8 sorting errors, any sequence found in both subsets at a frequency ratio below 5:1 was removed. CDR3 nucleotide sequences shared by donor and recipient were removed because the origin of these sequences could not be assigned. To be classed as alloreactive, a clone needed at least 2-fold expansion over unstimulated cells and a minimum CFSE-low frequency of 0.002% (template counts) or 0.001% (read counts). Mappable clones were those detected in sequenced pre-transplant spleen, lymph node, or MLR CFSE-low populations of the donor or recipient. The cumulative frequency of alloreactive clones was calculated as a percentage of all sequences, weighted by copy number. The source is immuneACCESS, and TCRdb retained only in-frame sequences with V and J called. Part of the clones is not carried over; for the studies checked, unresolved V genes explain less than half of this, and the remainder is unexplained. D and trimming were read from the DNA, whereas the V and J calls and clone size are those reported in that table. This sample holds around 90,000 clones; approximately 92% were observed only once. The ten largest clones take up less than 0.5% of the sample.

Material: unstimulated CD8+ T cells sorted from spleen or lymph node cells, obtained before intestinal transplant. The sequence came from a human donor who received an intestinal transplant. This chain joins TRBV6-6 to TRBJ2-1, with TRBD2 tentatively as D gene (5 bases match). The CDR3 in this case is CASTHPGNYNEQFF. The bases read TGTGCCAGCACTCACCCGGGGAATTACAATGAGCAGTTCTTC.